This TCR beta chain was captured in a study of OX40 agonist ivuxolimab in advanced cancers. The assay was immunoSEQ multiplex PCR, and TCRdb's table has in-frame clones only and misses some. Of under 80,000 clones detected, around 90% appear once; the ten largest clones hold around 4.3%. Overall study findings and caveats: Researchers report that CD8+ T cells had, on average, more expanded clones than CD4+. The antigens recognized by the expanded peripheral T cells, that is their antigen specificity, were not determined.

With V trimmed by 3 bases and J by 5 bases, 7 bases remained unmatched. CDR3 length equals 15 residues. Looked up from germline, CDR1 is LNHNV and CDR2 is YYDKDF (reference sequence). On this clone: The target antigen is unknown.

The source was CD4+ or CD8+ T cells sorted from blood, collected in a trial of the OX40 agonist ivuxolimab. This receptor was taken from an adult with an advanced solid tumor such as melanoma, head and neck, liver or kidney cancer. V and J are TRBV15 and TRBJ1-5; 7 positions match TRBD1. The CDR3 bases are TGTGCCACCAGCAGCAGCAGGGGGTCGGATCAGCCCCAGCATTTT. This translates into CATSSSRGSDQPQHF.